This TCR beta chain was found in a study of T cell responses to AZD1222 COVID-19 vaccine (dated by TCRdb to the early 2020s). Regarding the complete study: AZD1222 recipients given second doses at about 4 weeks or at about 12 weeks were pooled, since spike-specific TCR depth and breadth were not found to differ between the two schedules. Trial participants were enrolled into age subgroups of 18-55, 56-69 and 70-plus years, which contained around 150, 28 and 57 TCR-sequenced participants, respectively. A total of 230 to 250 trial participants underwent TCR sequencing, of whom nearly 210 received two doses of AZD1222 and 26 received two doses of the MenACWY control vaccine. Beyond this particular receptor, the publication reports: Because no samples from the day 14 peak response were available, repertoires could be characterized only after the peak T cell response. CD4 TCRs associated with the vaccine covered the entire spike protein, and the dominant responses were in regions 160-218 and 743-854. Spike-specific TCR breadth and depth rose significantly after two AZD1222 doses compared with day 0 and with MenACWY recipients. Conclusions about previously exposed vaccinees are limited, since just a handful of AZD1222 recipients were seropositive for SARS-CoV-2 at baseline. Most participants were white British and females outnumbered males, and the authors suggested that clonal diversity may have been underestimated. The 56-69-year group was small, and its depth increase did not reach significance, likely because of low power. Epitopes outside the regions mutated in the B.1.351 and B.1.1.7 variants were reportedly recognized by nearly half of the unique spike-specific TCRs.

The CDR3 regions of human TCRbeta chains were subjected to immunosequencing. As for the authors' bioinformatics: TCRs in the repertoires were matched against a reference library of SARS-CoV-2-specific TCRs that had been generated with the MIRA antigen-specificity platform. Breadth meant the fraction of unique TCRs that were SARS-CoV-2-associated, whereas depth meant the fraction of total T cells that were SARS-CoV-2-associated. Using the MIRA data, each spike-specific TCR was mapped to the spike region that the TCR reacts to and placed in a CD4 or CD8 class. Log10-transformed breadth and depth values were compared by one-way ANOVA with Sidak's multiple comparisons tests. TCRdb mirrors the immuneACCESS table, restricted to in-frame sequences. Some clones are absent from its copies; in checked studies, under half trace to an unresolved V gene, and the reason for the others is unknown. V and J calls and clone size are those listed in that table; D and trimming were worked out from the DNA. In all, the sample holds more than 95,000 clones, and around nine tenths of those were seen once. The ten largest clones add up to less than 30% of the sample.

Interpreted using the paper, the time point label stands for: baseline before first vaccination. Vaccinee samples were obtained from the UK trials COV001 and COV002, which included a single-blind randomized controlled phase 2/3 trial of AZD1222 (ChAdOx1 nCoV-19) in healthy adults. For TCRbeta chain sequencing, PBMC samples from trial participants were taken at day 0 and at day 28 after the second dose. V and J are trimmed by 9 bases and 4 bases, and the gene matches miss 6 bases of the junction. Its CDR3 holds 13 amino acids, cysteine through phenylalanine. Solely the CDR3 DNA is kept, with 39 bases framed from the first base. CDR1 is given as ENHRY and CDR2 as SYGVKD, both from the germline V gene. This clone was counted a single time. Its binding antigen is unknown. One base away there is no much larger clone; base qualities are not given.

The input for sequencing was peripheral blood, taken on day 0 of AZD1222 vaccination. This sequence originates from an adult in good health. The chain employs TRBV10-3 and TRBJ2-7; 10 of the junction bases match TRBD1. CDR3 reads: CAIGGQGSYEQYF. In nucleotides, the sequence is TGTGCCATTGGGGGACAGGGGTCTTACGAGCAGTACTTC.